Here is one T cell receptor beta chain with its context. This sample is drawn from a study of blood T cell repertoires in COVID-19. Study details: Material from acute and convalescent COVID-19 was sourced from the United States, Italy and Spain. PBMCs, B-cell-depleted T cells, or T cells provided the cDNA or gDNA that made up the material.

Original processing notes: Amplification with reference gene primers provided the estimates of nucleated cell counts. Data came from immunoSEQ multiplex PCR; TCRdb stores just in-frame clones and leaves some out. The V and J calls and clone size are taken from that table; D and trimming were inferred from the DNA. This table holds tens of thousands of clones, 88% found once. CDR3 length: 15 amino acids. In germline, CDR1 is SEHNR, CDR2 FQNEAQ (reference sequence). Trimming removed 3 bases from V and 0 bases from J; junction bases left unmatched: 5. This chain uses TRBV7-9 with TRBJ2-7, with 7 bases lining up with TRBD2. The sequenced sample was peripheral blood. The origin of this receptor is a human donor in a cohort sampled during active COVID-19. The CDR3 DNA reads TGTGCCAGCAGCTTTGGTGGGACTACCTCCTACGAGCAGTACTTC. Protein product: CASSFGGTTSYEQYF.